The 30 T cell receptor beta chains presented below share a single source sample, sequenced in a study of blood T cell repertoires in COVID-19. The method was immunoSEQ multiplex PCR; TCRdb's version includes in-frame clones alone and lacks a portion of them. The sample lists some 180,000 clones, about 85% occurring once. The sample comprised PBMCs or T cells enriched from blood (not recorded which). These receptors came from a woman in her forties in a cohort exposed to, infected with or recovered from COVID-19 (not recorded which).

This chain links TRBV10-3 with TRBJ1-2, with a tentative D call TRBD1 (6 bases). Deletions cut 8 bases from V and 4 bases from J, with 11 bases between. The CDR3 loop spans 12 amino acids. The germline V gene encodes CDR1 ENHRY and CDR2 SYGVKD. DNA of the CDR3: TGTGCCATCGGGACAAGTGGCTATGGCTACACCTTC. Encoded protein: CAIGTSGYGYTF.

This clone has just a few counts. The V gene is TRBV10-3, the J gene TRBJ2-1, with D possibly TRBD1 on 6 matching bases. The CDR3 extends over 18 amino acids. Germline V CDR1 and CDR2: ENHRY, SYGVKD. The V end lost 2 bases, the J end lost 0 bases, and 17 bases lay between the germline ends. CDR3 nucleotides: TGTGCCATCAGTGAGCACCGGGACACCTTTAGCTCCTACAATGAGCAGTTCTTC. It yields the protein CAISEHRDTFSSYNEQFF.

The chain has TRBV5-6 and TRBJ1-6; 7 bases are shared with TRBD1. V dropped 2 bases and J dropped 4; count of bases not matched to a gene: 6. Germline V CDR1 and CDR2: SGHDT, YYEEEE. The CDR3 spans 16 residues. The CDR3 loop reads CASSFSGGLYNSPLHF. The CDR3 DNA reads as TGTGCCAGCAGCTTCTCAGGGGGTTTGTATAATTCACCCCTCCACTTT.

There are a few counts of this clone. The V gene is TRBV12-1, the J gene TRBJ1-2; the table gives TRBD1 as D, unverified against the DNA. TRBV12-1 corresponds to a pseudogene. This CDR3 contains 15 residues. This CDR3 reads CASSPPTGIDYGYTF. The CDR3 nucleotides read TGTGCCAGCAGCCCTCCGACAGGGATAGACTATGGCTACACCTTC.

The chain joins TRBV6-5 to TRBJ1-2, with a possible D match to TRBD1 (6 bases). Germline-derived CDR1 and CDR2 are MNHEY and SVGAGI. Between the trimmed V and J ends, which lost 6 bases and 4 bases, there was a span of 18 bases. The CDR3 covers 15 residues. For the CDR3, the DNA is TGTGCCAGCAGGGATTACAGGGAGCGGAGCTATGGCTACACCTTC. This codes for CASRDYRERSYGYTF.

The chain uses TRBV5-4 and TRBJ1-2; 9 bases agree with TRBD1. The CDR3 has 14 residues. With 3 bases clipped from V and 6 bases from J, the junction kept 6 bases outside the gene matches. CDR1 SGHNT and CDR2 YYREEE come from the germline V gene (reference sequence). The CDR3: CASSSTGTGNGYTF. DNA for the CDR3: TGTGCCAGCAGCTCTACCGGGACAGGGAATGGCTACACCTTC.

The CDR3 DNA follows: TGTGCCAGCAGCCAACAGGGGTATGGCTACACCTTC. Protein product: CASSQQGYGYTF. V gene TRBV16 combines with J gene TRBJ1-2, with D possibly TRBD1 on 6 matching bases. Trimming removed 2 bases from V and 5 bases from J, with 6 bases in between. The CDR3 length is 12 residues. Germline CDR1 KGHSY, CDR2 FQNENV.

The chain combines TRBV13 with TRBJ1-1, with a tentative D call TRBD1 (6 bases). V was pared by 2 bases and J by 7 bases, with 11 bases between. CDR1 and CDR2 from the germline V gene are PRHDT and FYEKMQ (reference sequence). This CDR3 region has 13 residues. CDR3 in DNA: TGTGCCAGCAGCTTAAGGCAGGGGAGTGAAGCTTTCTTT. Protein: CASSLRQGSEAFF.

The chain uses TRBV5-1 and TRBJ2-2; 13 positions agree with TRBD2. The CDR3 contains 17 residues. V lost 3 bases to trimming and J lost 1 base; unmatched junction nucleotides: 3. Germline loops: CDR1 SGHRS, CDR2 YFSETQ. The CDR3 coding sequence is TGCGCCAGCAGCTCAAGGACTAGCGGGGGGAACACCGGGGAGCTGTTTTTT. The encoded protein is CASSSRTSGGNTGELFF.

This CDR3 is CASSVGGNSNQPQHF. The CDR3 coding sequence is TGTGCCAGCAGCGTAGGCGGTAATAGCAATCAGCCCCAGCATTTT. The chain is built from TRBV9 and TRBJ1-5, with no clear D. Germline assignment: CDR1 SGDLS and CDR2 YYNGEE. The CDR3 sequence is 15 residues long. V lost 0 bases, J lost 0 bases, and 7 bases lay in between.

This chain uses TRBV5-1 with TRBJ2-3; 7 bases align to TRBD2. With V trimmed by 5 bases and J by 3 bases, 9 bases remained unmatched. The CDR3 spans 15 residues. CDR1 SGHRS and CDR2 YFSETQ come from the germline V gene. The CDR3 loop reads CASRGGSSETDTQYF. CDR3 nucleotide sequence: TGCGCCAGCAGGGGGGGGAGTTCAGAGACAGATACGCAGTATTTT.

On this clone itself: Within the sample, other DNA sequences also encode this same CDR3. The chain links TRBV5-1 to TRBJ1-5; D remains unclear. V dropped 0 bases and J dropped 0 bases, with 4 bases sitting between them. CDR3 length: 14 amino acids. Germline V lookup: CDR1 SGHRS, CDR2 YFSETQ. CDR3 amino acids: CASSLDGSNQPQHF. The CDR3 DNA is TGCGCCAGCAGCTTGGACGGTAGCAATCAGCCCCAGCATTTT.

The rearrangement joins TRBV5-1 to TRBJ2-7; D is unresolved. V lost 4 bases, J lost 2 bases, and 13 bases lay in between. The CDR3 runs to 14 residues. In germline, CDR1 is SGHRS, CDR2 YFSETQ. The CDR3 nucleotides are TGCGCCAGCAGCGACGGTGGGCAAACCTACGAGCAGTACTTC. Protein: CASSDGGQTYEQYF. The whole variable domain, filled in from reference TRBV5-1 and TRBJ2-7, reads KAGVTQTPRYLIKTRGQQVTLSCSPISGHRSVSWYQQTPGQGLQFLFEYFSETQRNKGNFPGRFSGRQFSNSRSEMNVSTLELGDSALYLCASSDGGQTYEQYFGPGTRLTVT.

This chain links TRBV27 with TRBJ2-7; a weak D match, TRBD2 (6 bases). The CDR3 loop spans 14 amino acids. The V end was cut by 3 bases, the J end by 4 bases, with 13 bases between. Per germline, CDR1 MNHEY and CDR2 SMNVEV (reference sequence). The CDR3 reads CASSFMGGGYEQYF. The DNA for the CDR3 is TGTGCCAGCAGTTTCATGGGAGGAGGTTACGAGCAGTACTTC.

The CDR3 coding sequence is TGTGCCAGCAGCGCACCAGGGTCCGGAGAGCAGTACTTC. The encoded protein is CASSAPGSGEQYF. This chain connects TRBV7-9 to TRBJ2-7; possibly TRBD1 for D (5 bases). Trimming took 5 bases from V and 7 from J, leaving 15 bases between them. CDR1 SEHNR and CDR2 FQNEAQ come from the germline V gene (reference sequence). The CDR3 loop spans 13 amino acids.

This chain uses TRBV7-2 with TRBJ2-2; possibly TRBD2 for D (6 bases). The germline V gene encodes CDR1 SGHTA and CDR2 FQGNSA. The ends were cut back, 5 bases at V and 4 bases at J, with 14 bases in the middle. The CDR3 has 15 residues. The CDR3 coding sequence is TGTGCCAGCAGCCAAGTGTGGGGAGGCACCGGGGAGCTGTTTTTT. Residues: CASSQVWGGTGELFF.

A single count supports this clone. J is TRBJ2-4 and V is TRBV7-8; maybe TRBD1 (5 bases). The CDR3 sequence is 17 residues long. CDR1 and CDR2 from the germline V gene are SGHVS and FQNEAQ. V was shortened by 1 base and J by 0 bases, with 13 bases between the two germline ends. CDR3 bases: TGTGCCAGCAGCTTAGGGTTAGGGGTCCAAGCCAAAAACATTCAGTACTTC. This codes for CASSLGLGVQAKNIQYF.

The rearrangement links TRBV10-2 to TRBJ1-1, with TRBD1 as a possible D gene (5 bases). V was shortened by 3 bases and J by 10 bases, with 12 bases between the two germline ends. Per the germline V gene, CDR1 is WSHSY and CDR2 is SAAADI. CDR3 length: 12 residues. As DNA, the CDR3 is TGCGCCAGCAGTGAAGGGGTTTGGGGAGCTTTCTTT. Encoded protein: CASSEGVWGAFF.

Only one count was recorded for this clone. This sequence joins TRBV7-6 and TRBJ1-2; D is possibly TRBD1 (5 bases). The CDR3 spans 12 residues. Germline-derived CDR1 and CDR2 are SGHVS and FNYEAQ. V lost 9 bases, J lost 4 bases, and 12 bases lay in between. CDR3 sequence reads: CASGEGIYGYTF. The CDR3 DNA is TGTGCCAGTGGGGAGGGGATCTATGGCTACACCTTC.

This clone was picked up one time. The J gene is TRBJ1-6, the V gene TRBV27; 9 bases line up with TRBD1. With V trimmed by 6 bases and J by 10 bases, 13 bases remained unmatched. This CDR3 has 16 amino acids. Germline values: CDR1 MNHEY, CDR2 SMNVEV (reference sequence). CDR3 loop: CASRDRDRVFGSPLHF. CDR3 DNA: TGTGCCAGCAGGGACAGGGACAGGGTTTTTGGATCACCCCTCCACTTT.

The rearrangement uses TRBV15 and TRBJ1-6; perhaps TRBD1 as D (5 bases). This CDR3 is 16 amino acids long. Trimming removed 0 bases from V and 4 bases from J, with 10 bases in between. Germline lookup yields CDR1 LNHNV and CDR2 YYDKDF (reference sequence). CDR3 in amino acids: CATSRDRAQYNSPLHF. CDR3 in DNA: TGTGCCACCAGCAGAGACAGGGCACAGTATAATTCACCCCTCCACTTT.

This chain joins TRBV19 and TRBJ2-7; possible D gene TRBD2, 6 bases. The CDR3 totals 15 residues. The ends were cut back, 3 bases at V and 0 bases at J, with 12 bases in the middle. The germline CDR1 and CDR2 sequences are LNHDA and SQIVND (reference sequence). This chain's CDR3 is CASSMGGMASYEQYF. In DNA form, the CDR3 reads TGTGCCAGTAGTATGGGCGGGATGGCCTCCTACGAGCAGTACTTC.

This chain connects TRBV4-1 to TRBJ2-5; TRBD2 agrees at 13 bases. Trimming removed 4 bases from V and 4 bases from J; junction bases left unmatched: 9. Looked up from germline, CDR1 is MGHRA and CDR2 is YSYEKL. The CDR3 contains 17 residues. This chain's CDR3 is CASSPGGLAGVGETQYF. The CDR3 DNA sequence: TGCGCCAGCAGCCCTGGCGGACTAGCGGGGGTGGGAGAGACCCAGTACTTC.

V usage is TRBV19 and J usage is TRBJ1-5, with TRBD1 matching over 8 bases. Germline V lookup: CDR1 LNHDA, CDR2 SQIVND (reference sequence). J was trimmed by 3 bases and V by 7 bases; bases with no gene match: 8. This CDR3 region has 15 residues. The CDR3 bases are TGTGCCAGTATAGCAGGGGGCTCGTACAATCAGCCCCAGCATTTT. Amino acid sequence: CASIAGGSYNQPQHF.

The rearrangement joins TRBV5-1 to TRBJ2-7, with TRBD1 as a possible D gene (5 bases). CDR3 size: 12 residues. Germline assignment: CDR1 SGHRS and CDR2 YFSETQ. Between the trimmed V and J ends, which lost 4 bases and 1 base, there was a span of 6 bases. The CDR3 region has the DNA TGCGCCAGCAGCGACAGTTCCTACGAGCAGTACTTC. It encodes CASSDSSYEQYF.

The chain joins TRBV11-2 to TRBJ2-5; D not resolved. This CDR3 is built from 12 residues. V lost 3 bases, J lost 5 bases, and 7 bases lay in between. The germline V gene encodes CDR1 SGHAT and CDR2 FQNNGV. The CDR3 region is CASSLGKETQYF. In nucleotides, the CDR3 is TGTGCCAGCAGCTTGGGCAAGGAGACCCAGTACTTC.

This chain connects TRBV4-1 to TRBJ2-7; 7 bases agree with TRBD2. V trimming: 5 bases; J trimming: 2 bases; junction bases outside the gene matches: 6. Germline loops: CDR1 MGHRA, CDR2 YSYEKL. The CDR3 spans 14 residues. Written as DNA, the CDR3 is TGCGCCAGCAGCGCGGGAGACGTTACCTACGAGCAGTACTTC. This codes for CASSAGDVTYEQYF.

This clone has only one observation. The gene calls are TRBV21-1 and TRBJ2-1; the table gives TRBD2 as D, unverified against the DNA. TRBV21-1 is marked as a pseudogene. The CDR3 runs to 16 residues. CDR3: CASSHPSGVWYNEQFF. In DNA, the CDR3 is TGTGCCAGCAGCCATCCAAGTGGAGTTTGGTACAATGAGCAGTTCTTC.

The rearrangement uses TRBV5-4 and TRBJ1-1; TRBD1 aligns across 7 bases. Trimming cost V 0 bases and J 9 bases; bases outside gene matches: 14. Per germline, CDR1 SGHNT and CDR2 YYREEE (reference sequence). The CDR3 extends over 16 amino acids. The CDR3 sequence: CASSLEVGTVLAQAFF. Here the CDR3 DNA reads TGTGCCAGCAGCTTGGAAGTCGGGACAGTTTTAGCACAAGCTTTCTTT.

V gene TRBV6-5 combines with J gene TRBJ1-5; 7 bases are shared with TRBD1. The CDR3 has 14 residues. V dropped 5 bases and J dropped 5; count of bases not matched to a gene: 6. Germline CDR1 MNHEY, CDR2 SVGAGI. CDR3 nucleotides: TGTGCCAGCAGTACCGGGACAGTTTATCAGCCCCAGCATTTT. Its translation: CASSTGTVYQPQHF.